The sequence of this T cell receptor beta chain was determined in a study of post-analysis software for immune sequencing data. Study as a whole: Relapsing-remitting, secondary progressive and progressive-relapsing multiple sclerosis courses were included.

Points from the study as a whole: Five TRBV segments were significantly more frequent in patients than in controls. TRBV5-6, TRBV5-1 and TRBV20-1 were among these segments.

The CDR3 loop spans 11 amino acids. Germline lookup yields CDR1 SQVTM and CDR2 ANQGSEA. The V segment lost 7 bases and the J segment 8 bases; nucleotides outside the gene matches: 6. This clonotype was detected a few times. Its antigen is not identified. Prepared libraries of TCR beta cDNA carried unique molecular identifiers. T cells numbering 1 to 10 million yielded roughly 500,000 cDNA molecules. TCRdb reprocessed the PCR reads with MiXCR, giving one entry per CDR3 protein. The data hold 820,000 or so distinct CDR3 sequences, with 53% observed a single time. This receptor was obtained from a girl between 5 and 17 years old with multiple sclerosis. Sequencing was performed on blood. J is TRBJ1-2 and V is TRBV29-1; 8 bases agree with TRBD1. CDR3 amino acids: CSALDRVGYTF. CDR3 nucleotides: TGCAGCGCCTTGGACAGGGTCGGCTACACCTTC.